Described below is a single T cell receptor (beta chain) sequence and its context. Its antigen is undetermined. These data belong to a study of beta chain features in type 1 diabetes. Based on CD45RO/CCR7/CD25/CD127/CD95/CD27, CD4+ regulatory, stem cell-like memory, naive and central memory cells were sorted. General observations from the study: The study found moderately but significantly shorter TCRB CDR3s in all four CD4+ subsets of Type 1 diabetes patients. The naive, central memory and Treg TCRB repertoires showed an apparent similarity that was greater among patients than among healthy donors. VDJ junctions from type 1 diabetes patients carried fewer insertions and larger deletions.

This CDR3 has 14 amino acids. Germline CDR1 and CDR2: ENHRY and SYGVKD. Unmatched junction bases numbered 11, after V lost 6 bases and J lost 8 bases. As every portion of the isolated RNA was reverse transcribed, the sequencing read expressed TCRB transcripts. TCRdb keeps only in-frame clones here, not all; method: immunoSEQ multiplex PCR. Found here are around 710,000 clones, around 11% of them singletons; the top ten hold more than 0.095%. The source material was naive CD4+ T cells from blood. The chain has TRBV10-3 and TRBJ1-2; 8 nucleotides match TRBD1. The clonotype originates from a man aged 30 to 39 with type 1 diabetes. CDR3 nucleotides: TGTGCCATCAGCTCGCCCCGGACAGGGTCCGGCTACACCTTC. This gives the protein CAISSPRTGSGYTF.